The source of this T cell receptor (beta chain) is a study of Tregs in tolerant kidney transplant recipients. Study-wide results and caveats: Few patients were studied, so findings need validation in larger groups.

The CDR3 is 12 residues long. Trimming shortened V by 6 bases and J by 4 bases, and 9 bases separated the two germline ends. Germline CDR1 and CDR2: MNHNS and SASEGT. For this clone: What it recognizes is unknown.

Some clones are missing from TCRdb's copy, which holds only in-frame ones; the method was immunoSEQ multiplex PCR. The data hold 50,000 or so clones, with roughly nine tenths observed a single time. Thawed PBMCs were FACS-sorted into unstimulated CD4+CD25+CD127- regulatory T cells, CD4+CD25- non-regulatory cells, CD4 and CD8 cells. The specimen was Tregs from blood. The sequence was obtained from a human donor in good health. The chain joins TRBV6-1 to TRBJ1-2, with no clear D. The CDR3 bases are TGTGCCAGCAGCGACATGGGCTATGGCTACACCTTC. It yields the protein CASSDMGYGYTF.